This record covers a single TCR beta chain. This record comes from a study of blood T cells in healthy people across ages. The germline gives CDR1 LNHDA, CDR2 SQIVND (reference sequence). The length of the CDR3 is 14 residues. Trimming took 3 bases from V and 2 from J, leaving 9 bases between them. Alongside a J-beta primer mix, a sample-barcoded 5' primer served in a second PCR lasting roughly 7 to 12 cycles. Each CDR3 protein is one row after TCRdb ran MiXCR on the 5' RACE reads. The repertoire holds 600,000 or so distinct CDR3 sequences, around 20% seen once, with roughly 3.7% in the top ten. The origin of this receptor is a man between 65 and 85 years old in good health. Sequencing was carried out using blood. The rearrangement links TRBV19 to TRBJ2-3, with D unresolved. The CDR3 nucleotides are TGTGCCAGTAGTATCAGCTGGACCACAGATACGCAGTATTTT. This sequence encodes CASSISWTTDTQYF.